This TCR beta chain was observed in a study of radiotherapy plus CTLA-4 blockade in lung cancer. Study background: An objective response was seen in 15% to 20% of patients, and disease control in 25% to 40%. Overall study findings and caveats: Early blood T cell clone changes and increased post-radiation serum interferon-beta were reportedly the strongest response predictors. The study found tumor-derived TCR clones expanded in blood after radiotherapy plus ipilimumab.

TCRdb's table, derived via immunoSEQ multiplex PCR, lists solely in-frame clones and lacks some. This sample has fewer than 95,000 clones, with 83% found just once. People whose metastatic non-small-cell lung cancer was chemo-refractory got focal radiation along with CTLA-4 blockade by ipilimumab. On this clone itself: What it binds is unknown.

The CDR3 covers 15 residues. V was pared by 4 bases and J by 5 bases, with 15 bases between. Germline V gene data show CDR1 as SGHRS and CDR2 as YFSETQ. The receptor was derived from a human donor with non-small cell lung cancer who had stable disease on radiotherapy plus ipilimumab. The chain links TRBV5-1 to TRBJ2-2, with a tentative D call TRBD2 (6 bases). The specimen was peripheral blood, collected from a patient treated with radiotherapy plus ipilimumab. The CDR3 DNA follows: TGCGCCAGCAGCGTCCGGGACGCGGGGACCGGGGAGCTGTTTTTT. Protein: CASSVRDAGTGELFF. The full variable domain, its missing parts supplied by reference TRBV5-1 and TRBJ2-2, is KAGVTQTPRYLIKTRGQQVTLSCSPISGHRSVSWYQQTPGQGLQFLFEYFSETQRNKGNFPGRFSGRQFSNSRSEMNVSTLELGDSALYLCASSVRDAGTGELFFGEGSRLTVL.